This passage covers 25 T cell receptor beta chains from one sample sequenced in a study of blood T cell repertoires in COVID-19. Generated by immunoSEQ multiplex PCR, the TCRdb table keeps only in-frame clones and is missing some. The table has under 400,000 clones, about 87% seen once. The material sequenced was peripheral blood. The receptors come from a woman under 40 with COVID-19, enrolled during active disease.

The rearrangement joins TRBV4-1 to TRBJ1-3, with D perhaps matching TRBD1 (5 bases). The CDR3 extends over 15 amino acids. V was trimmed by 1 base and J by 4 bases, leaving 11 bases between them. CDR1 MGHRA and CDR2 YSYEKL come from the germline V gene. CDR3 in amino acids: CASSQGDSAGNTIYF. In DNA, the CDR3 is TGCGCCAGCAGCCAAGGCGACAGCGCAGGAAACACCATATATTTT.

This chain uses TRBV7-9 with TRBJ2-7; perhaps TRBD1 as D (7 bases). Germline V gene lookup returns CDR1 SEHNR and CDR2 FQNEAQ (reference sequence). This CDR3 has 14 residues. Deletions cut 7 bases from V and 4 bases from J, with 17 bases between. The CDR3, as DNA: TGTGCCAGCACCCTTGCAGGGGGGTATTACGAGCAGTACTTC. Its protein is CASTLAGGYYEQYF.

V is TRBV20-1 and J is TRBJ1-5, with 9 bases lining up with TRBD1. The germline CDR1 and CDR2 sequences are DFQATT and SNEGSKA (reference sequence). V lost 3 bases and J lost 2; bases outside the gene matches: 8. The CDR3 totals 16 residues. The CDR3 region has the DNA TGCAGTGCTAGTAGACAGGGGGGGCTAGGCAATCAGCCCCAGCATTTT. Translation: CSASRQGGLGNQPQHF.

The V and J genes are TRBV6-2 or TRBV6-3 and TRBJ1-1, with D uncertain. The CDR3 covers 12 residues. Deletions cut 5 bases from V and 11 bases from J, with 15 bases between. The germline V gene encodes CDR1 MNHEY and CDR2 SVGEGT. CDR3 DNA sequence: TGTGCCAGCAGTGACCCCCGTGAGCGGGCTTTCTTT. Translated, it gives CASSDPRERAFF.

This clone was detected once. V is TRBV7-9 and J is TRBJ2-3, with D unclear. V was pared by 5 bases and J by 0 bases, with 12 bases between. CDR1 is SEHNR, CDR2 FQNEAQ, per germline (reference sequence). The CDR3 has 15 residues. The CDR3 nucleotides read TGTGCCAGCAGCGCAATTATAGATAGCACAGATACGCAGTATTTT. Its translation is CASSAIIDSTDTQYF.

This clone is a singleton in its sample. The chain uses TRBV24-1 and TRBJ2-1; maybe TRBD2 (6 bases). V gave up 3 bases and J gave up 4 bases, with 18 bases separating them. Germline lookup yields CDR1 KGHDR and CDR2 SFDVKD. This CDR3 region has 17 residues. CDR3 region: CATSDPPGAGNYNEQFF. The CDR3, as DNA: TGTGCCACCAGTGATCCCCCCGGGGCGGGGAATTACAATGAGCAGTTCTTC.

The rearrangement joins TRBV28 to TRBJ1-2; TRBD1 matches 8 bases. V lost 6 bases to trimming and J lost 6 bases; unmatched junction nucleotides: 12. The germline gives CDR1 MDHEN, CDR2 SYDVKM. This CDR3 has 15 residues. CDR3 bases: TGTGCCAGCAGACCTCTGGACAGGGAGGTCGATGGCTACACCTTC. Translated: CASRPLDREVDGYTF.

V and J are TRBV6-5 and TRBJ2-3; 12 bases align to TRBD2. Germline CDR1 reads MNHEY; CDR2 reads SVGAGI. V trimming: 6 bases; J trimming: 4 bases; junction bases outside the gene matches: 2. The CDR3 runs to 14 residues. This chain's CDR3 is CASRLAGGSDTQYF. The CDR3 nucleotides are TGTGCCAGCAGGCTAGCGGGGGGGTCAGATACGCAGTATTTT.

The chain recombines TRBV3-1 (or the pseudogene TRBV3-2) with TRBJ2-3; the D gene is possibly TRBD1 (6 bases). The V end lost 5 bases, the J end lost 0 bases, and 9 bases lay between the germline ends. Germline CDR1 and CDR2: LGHDT and YNNKEL (reference sequence). The CDR3 length is 14 residues. The CDR3 bases are TGTGCCAGCAGCTTACAGGGTAGCACAGATACGCAGTATTTT. This translates into CASSLQGSTDTQYF.

This chain connects TRBV4-1 to TRBJ1-1; the match to TRBD1 covers 7 bases. CDR1 is MGHRA and CDR2 is YSYEKL in the germline V gene. With V trimmed by 1 base and J by 4 bases, 15 bases remained unmatched. The CDR3 covers 18 residues. The CDR3 nucleotides are TGCGCCAGCAGCCAAGCCGCAATGAGACAGGGCTTAGGCACTGAAGCTTTCTTT. This translates into CASSQAAMRQGLGTEAFF.

The chain is built from TRBV30 and TRBJ2-1; 12 bases fit TRBD2. V trimming: 0 bases; J trimming: 8 bases; junction bases outside the gene matches: 2. Germline loops: CDR1 GTSNPN, CDR2 SVGIG (reference sequence). The CDR3 length is 14 residues. In DNA, the CDR3 is TGTGCCTGGAGTGTACTAGCGGGGGGACATGAGCAGTTCTTC. Residues: CAWSVLAGGHEQFF.

The V gene is TRBV3-1 (or the pseudogene TRBV3-2), the J gene TRBJ2-1, with TRBD1 identical over 10 bases. Trimming cost V 1 base and J 4 bases; bases outside gene matches: 10. CDR1 and CDR2 from the germline V gene are LGHDT and YNNKEL (reference sequence). There are 18 residues in the CDR3. CDR3 sequence (DNA): TGTGCCAGCAGCCAAGTCGTTGATGGGGACAGGGGATACAATGAGCAGTTCTTC. Encoded protein: CASSQVVDGDRGYNEQFF.

The CDR3 region has the DNA TGCGCCAGCAGCGCCTTCACTAGCGGGGGTCGTGAGCAGTTCTTC. Translation gives CASSAFTSGGREQFF. This chain links TRBV5-1 with TRBJ2-1; TRBD2 matches at 11 bases. Germline V CDR1 and CDR2: SGHRS, YFSETQ. CDR3 length equals 15 residues. V lost 4 bases, J lost 9 bases, and 9 bases stayed unmatched.

The chain couples TRBV11-2 to TRBJ1-3, with no clear D. This CDR3 contains 15 residues. Trimming shortened V by 5 bases and J by 0 bases, and 11 bases separated the two germline ends. Germline CDR1 reads SGHAT; CDR2 reads FQNNGV. The CDR3 DNA is TGTGCCAGCAGCCCACTTACGAACTCTGGAAACACCATATATTTT. Protein sequence: CASSPLTNSGNTIYF.

This chain uses TRBV7-9 with TRBJ1-1, with 7 bases matching TRBD1. The CDR3 has 14 residues. The germline CDR1 and CDR2 sequences are SEHNR and FQNEAQ (reference sequence). The V and J ends lost 7 bases and 4 bases, in that order; junction bases with no gene match: 9. The CDR3 region is CASTKGTGVTEAFF. The CDR3 nucleotides read TGTGCCAGCACCAAGGGAACAGGGGTCACTGAAGCTTTCTTT.

The V gene is TRBV7-2, the J gene TRBJ2-2; 10 bases map to TRBD2. The V segment lost 6 bases and the J segment 6 bases; nucleotides outside the gene matches: 7. Germline assignment: CDR1 SGHTA and CDR2 FQGNSA. CDR3 length equals 15 residues. The CDR3, as DNA: TGTGCCAGCAGTCCTGTAGCGGGGGGTGCCGGGGAGCTGTTTTTT. As protein: CASSPVAGGAGELFF.

V usage is TRBV18 and J usage is TRBJ2-5, with 8 bases lining up with TRBD1. The CDR3 runs to 14 residues. Germline lookup yields CDR1 KGHSH and CDR2 LQKENI. Unmatched junction bases numbered 5, after V lost 4 bases and J lost 4 bases. The CDR3 loop reads CASSHSDRVETQYF. The CDR3 coding sequence is TGTGCCAGCTCACACTCGGACAGGGTAGAGACCCAGTACTTC.

This clone was recorded once. V gene TRBV7-2 combines with J gene TRBJ1-6; 8 bases map to TRBD1. V lost 5 bases and J lost 7; bases outside the gene matches: 7. Germline V gene data show CDR1 as SGHTA and CDR2 as FQGNSA. This CDR3 is built from 15 residues. The CDR3 DNA reads TGTGCCAGCAGCCCCAGGGGGCTCGGCAATTCACCCCTCCACTTT. The encoded protein is CASSPRGLGNSPLHF.

The V call is TRBV11-2, the J call TRBJ2-2; weak D call: TRBD2 (6 bases). This CDR3 is 13 amino acids long. With 4 bases removed from V and 8 bases from J, the gap between germline ends came to 11 bases. Germline CDR1 is SGHAT and CDR2 is FQNNGV. The CDR3 bases are TGTGCCAGCAGCTCTAGGAGGGAGGGGGAGCTGTTTTTT. Translation: CASSSRREGELFF.

There are a few counts of this clone. The chain couples TRBV5-5 to TRBJ1-5, with D perhaps TRBD1 (5 bases). Trimming cost V 0 bases and J 5 bases, with 12 bases left between them. This CDR3 has 15 residues. Germline assignment: CDR1 SGHKS and CDR2 YYEKEE (reference sequence). This chain's CDR3 is CASSLGGQGDQPQHF. Here the CDR3 DNA reads TGTGCCAGCAGCTTGGGGGGCCAAGGGGATCAGCCCCAGCATTTT.

To note about this clone: Different DNA sequences within this sample yield the same CDR3. V and J are TRBV6-5 and TRBJ1-6; tentative D call: TRBD1 (6 bases). The CDR3 totals 13 residues. Trimming took 6 bases from V and 7 from J, leaving 10 bases between them. In germline, CDR1 is MNHEY, CDR2 SVGAGI. The CDR3 spells CASRRTGNSPLHF. The DNA of the CDR3 is TGTGCCAGCAGGCGAACAGGGAATTCACCCCTCCACTTT.

The rearrangement uses TRBV6-5 and TRBJ2-3; possibly TRBD1 for D (6 bases). The CDR3 contains 14 residues. V was pared by 11 bases and J by 3 bases, with 18 bases between. Germline V gene sequence: CDR1 MNHEY, CDR2 SVGAGI. As DNA, the CDR3 is TGTGCCTCCCAGGCAGGGGTGGAAACAGATACGCAGTATTTT. Translating it yields CASQAGVETDTQYF.

The chain couples TRBV6-5 to TRBJ1-5, with D unresolved. Germline CDR1 MNHEY, CDR2 SVGAGI. The CDR3 is 14 residues long. V was trimmed by 6 bases and J by 3 bases, leaving 12 bases between them. The CDR3 DNA is TGTGCCAGCAGACCTTCGGTGGTCAATCAGCCCCAGCATTTT. Translating it yields CASRPSVVNQPQHF.

The chain links TRBV2 to TRBJ2-1; 12 nucleotides agree with TRBD2. Germline V gene sequence: CDR1 SNHLY, CDR2 FYNNEI. J was trimmed by 9 bases and V by 2 bases; bases with no gene match: 5. The CDR3 runs 15 residues. In nucleotides, the CDR3 is TGTGCCAGCAGTGAACTAGCGGGGGGGCCAAGTGAGCAGTTCTTC. Protein product: CASSELAGGPSEQFF.

CDR3 coding DNA: TGTGCCACCGCCGAGGGCAAAGCTTTCTTT. It encodes CATAEGKAFF. The chain employs TRBV12-3 or TRBV12-4 and TRBJ1-1; D unclear. This CDR3 spans 10 amino acids. Deletions cut 10 bases from V and 9 bases from J, with 12 bases between.